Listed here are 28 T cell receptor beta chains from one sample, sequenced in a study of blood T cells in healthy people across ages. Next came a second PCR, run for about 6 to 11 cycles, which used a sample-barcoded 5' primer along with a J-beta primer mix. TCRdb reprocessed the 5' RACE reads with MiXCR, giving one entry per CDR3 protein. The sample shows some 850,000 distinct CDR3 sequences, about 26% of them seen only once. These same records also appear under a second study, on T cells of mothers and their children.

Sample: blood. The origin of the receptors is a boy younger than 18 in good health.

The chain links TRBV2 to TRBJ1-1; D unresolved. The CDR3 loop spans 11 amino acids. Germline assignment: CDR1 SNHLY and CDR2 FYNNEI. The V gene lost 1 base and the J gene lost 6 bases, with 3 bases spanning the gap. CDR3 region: CASSEGPEAFF. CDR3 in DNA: TGTGCCAGCAGTGAAGGGCCTGAAGCTTTCTTT.

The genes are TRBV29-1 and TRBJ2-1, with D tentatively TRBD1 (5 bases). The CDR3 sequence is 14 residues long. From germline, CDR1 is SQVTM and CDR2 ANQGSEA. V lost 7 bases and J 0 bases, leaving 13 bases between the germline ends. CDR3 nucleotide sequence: TGCAGCGCCCCGCAGGGCAGCTCCTACAATGAGCAGTTCTTC. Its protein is CSAPQGSSYNEQFF.

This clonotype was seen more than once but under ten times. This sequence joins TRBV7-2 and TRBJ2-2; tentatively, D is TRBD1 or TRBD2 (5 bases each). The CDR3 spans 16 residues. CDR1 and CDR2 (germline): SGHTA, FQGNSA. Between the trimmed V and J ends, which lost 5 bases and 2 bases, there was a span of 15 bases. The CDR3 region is CASSPGTGINTGELFF. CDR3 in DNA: TGTGCCAGCAGCCCGGGGACGGGGATTAACACCGGGGAGCTGTTTTTT.

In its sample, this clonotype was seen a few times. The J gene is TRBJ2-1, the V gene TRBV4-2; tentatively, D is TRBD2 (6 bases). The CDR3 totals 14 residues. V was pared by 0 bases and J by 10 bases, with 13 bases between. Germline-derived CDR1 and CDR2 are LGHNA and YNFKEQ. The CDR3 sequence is CASSQESRAGEQFF. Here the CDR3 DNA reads TGTGCCAGCAGCCAAGAGTCGAGGGCGGGAGAGCAGTTCTTC.

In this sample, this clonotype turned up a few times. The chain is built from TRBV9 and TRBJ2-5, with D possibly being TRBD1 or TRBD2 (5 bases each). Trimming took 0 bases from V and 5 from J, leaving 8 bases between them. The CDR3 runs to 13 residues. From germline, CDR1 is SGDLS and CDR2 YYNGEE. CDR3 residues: CASSVDGTETQYF. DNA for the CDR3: TGTGCCAGCAGCGTAGATGGGACGGAGACCCAGTACTTC.

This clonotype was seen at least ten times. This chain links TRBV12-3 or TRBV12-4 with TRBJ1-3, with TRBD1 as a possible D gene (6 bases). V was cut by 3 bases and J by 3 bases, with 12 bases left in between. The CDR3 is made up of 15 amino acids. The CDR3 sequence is CASSFRTEVGNTIYF. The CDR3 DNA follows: TGTGCCAGCAGTTTCCGGACAGAGGTTGGAAACACCATATATTTT.

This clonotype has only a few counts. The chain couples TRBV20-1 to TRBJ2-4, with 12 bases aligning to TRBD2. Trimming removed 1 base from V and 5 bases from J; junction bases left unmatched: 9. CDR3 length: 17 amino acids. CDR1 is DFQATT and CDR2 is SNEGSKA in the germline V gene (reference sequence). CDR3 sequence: CSARVTSGSGTQNIQYF. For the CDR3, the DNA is TGCAGTGCTAGAGTGACTAGCGGGAGCGGGACCCAAAACATTCAGTACTTC.

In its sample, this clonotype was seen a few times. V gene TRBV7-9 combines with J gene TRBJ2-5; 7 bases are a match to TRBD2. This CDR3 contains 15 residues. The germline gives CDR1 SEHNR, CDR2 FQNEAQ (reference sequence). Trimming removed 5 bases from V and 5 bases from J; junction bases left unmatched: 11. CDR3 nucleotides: TGTGCCAGCAGCGCCCGCGGGAGTCGGGAGGAGACCCAGTACTTC. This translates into CASSARGSREETQYF.

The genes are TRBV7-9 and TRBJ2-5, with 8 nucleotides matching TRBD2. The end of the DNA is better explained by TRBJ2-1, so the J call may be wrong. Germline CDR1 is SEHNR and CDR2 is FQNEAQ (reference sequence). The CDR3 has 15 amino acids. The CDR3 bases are TGTGCCAGCAGCCCTGTCGGGGGGGCCTTCAATGAGCAGTTCTTC. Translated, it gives CASSPVGGAFNEQFF.

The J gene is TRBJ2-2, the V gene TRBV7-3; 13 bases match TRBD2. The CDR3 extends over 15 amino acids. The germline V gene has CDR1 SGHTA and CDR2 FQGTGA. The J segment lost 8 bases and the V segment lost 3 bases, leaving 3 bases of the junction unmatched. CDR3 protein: CASSFGLAGDGELFF. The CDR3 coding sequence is TGTGCCAGCAGCTTCGGACTAGCGGGGGATGGGGAGCTGTTTTTT.

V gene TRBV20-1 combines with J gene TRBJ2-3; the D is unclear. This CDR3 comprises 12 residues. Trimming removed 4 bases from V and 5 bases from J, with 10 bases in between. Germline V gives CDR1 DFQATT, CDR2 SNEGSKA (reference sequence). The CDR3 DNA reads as TGCAGTGCTACAGGAGAAGGAGATACGCAGTATTTT. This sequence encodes CSATGEGDTQYF.

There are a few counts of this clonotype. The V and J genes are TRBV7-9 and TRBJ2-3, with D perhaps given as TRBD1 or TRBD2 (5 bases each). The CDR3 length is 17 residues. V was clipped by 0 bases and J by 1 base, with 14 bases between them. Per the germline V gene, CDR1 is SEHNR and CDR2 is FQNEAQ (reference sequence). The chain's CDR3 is CASSLAPGDPGTDTQYF. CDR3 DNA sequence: TGTGCCAGCAGCTTAGCGCCTGGGGACCCAGGCACAGATACGCAGTATTTT.

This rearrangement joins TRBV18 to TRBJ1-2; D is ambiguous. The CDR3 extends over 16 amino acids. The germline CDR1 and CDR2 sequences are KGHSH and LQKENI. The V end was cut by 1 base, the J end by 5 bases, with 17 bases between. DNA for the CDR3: TGTGCCAGCTCACCACTAGGTTCCTCGGTCGGGTATGGCTACACCTTC. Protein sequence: CASSPLGSSVGYGYTF.

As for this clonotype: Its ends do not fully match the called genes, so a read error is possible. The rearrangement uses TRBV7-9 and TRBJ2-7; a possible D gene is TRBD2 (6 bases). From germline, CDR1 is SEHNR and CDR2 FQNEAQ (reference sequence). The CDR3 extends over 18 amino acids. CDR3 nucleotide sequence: TGTACCAGCAGCGCGGGACCTAAGGGGCTGCATAATTCCTACGAGCAGTACTTC. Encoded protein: CTSSAGPKGLHNSYEQYF.

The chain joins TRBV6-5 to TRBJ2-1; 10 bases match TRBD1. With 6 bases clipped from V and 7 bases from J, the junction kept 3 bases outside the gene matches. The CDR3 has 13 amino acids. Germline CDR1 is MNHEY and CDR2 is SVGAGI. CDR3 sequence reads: CASRDRGRNEQFF. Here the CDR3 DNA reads TGTGCCAGCAGAGACAGGGGGCGTAATGAGCAGTTCTTC.

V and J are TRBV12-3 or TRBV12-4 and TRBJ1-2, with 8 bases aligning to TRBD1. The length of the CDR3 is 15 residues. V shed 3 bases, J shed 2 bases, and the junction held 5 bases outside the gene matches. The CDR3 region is CASSFSGQGNYGYTF. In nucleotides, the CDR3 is TGTGCCAGCAGTTTTTCCGGACAGGGCAACTATGGCTACACCTTC.

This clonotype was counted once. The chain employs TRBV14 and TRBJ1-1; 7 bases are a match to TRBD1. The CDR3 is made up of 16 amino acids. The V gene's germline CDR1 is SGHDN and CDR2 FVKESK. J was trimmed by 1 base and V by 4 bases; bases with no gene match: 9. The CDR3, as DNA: TGTGCCAGCAGCCGGTATGAGGGGACAGCGAACACTGAAGCTTTCTTT. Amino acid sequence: CASSRYEGTANTEAFF.

CDR3 residues: CASSVQDRAEETQYF. In nucleotides, the CDR3 is TGTGCCAGCAGTGTTCAAGACAGGGCAGAAGAGACCCAGTACTTC. The chain uses TRBV6-1 and TRBJ2-5; 7 bases are shared with TRBD1. Trimming removed 4 bases from V and 3 bases from J; junction bases left unmatched: 8. CDR3 length equals 15 residues. The V gene's germline CDR1 is MNHNS and CDR2 SASEGT.

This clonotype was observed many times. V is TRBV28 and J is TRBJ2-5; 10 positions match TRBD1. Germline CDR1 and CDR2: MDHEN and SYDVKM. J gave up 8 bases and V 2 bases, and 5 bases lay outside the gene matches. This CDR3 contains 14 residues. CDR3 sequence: CASSLTGQGSTQYF. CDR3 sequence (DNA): TGTGCCAGCAGTTTAACGGGACAGGGGTCTACCCAGTACTTC.

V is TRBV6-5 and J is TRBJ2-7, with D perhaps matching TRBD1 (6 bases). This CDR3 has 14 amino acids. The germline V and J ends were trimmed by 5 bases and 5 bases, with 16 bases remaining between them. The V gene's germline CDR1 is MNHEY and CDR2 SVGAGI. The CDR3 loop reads CASSLQGNSDEQYF. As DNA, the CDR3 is TGTGCCAGCAGTCTACAGGGAAATAGCGACGAGCAGTACTTC.

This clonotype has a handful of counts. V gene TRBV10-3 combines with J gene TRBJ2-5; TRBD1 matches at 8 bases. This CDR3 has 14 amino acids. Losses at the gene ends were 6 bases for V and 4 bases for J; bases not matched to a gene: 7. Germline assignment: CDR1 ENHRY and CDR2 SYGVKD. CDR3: CAIRRQGTAETQYF. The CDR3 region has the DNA TGTGCCATCAGACGACAGGGGACGGCAGAGACCCAGTACTTC.

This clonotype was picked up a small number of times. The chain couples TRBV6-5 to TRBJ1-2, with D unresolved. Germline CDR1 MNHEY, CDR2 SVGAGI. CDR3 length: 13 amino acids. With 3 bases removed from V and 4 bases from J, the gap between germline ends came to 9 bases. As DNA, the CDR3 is TGTGCCAGCAGTTATTCCCGGATCTATGGCTACACCTTC. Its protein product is CASSYSRIYGYTF.

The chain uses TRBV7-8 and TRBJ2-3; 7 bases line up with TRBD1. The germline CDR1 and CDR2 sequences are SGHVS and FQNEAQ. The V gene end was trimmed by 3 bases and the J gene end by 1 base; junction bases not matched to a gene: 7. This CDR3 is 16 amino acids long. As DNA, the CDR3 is TGTGCCAGCAGCTTTTTCGCAGGGGGTCGCACAGATACGCAGTATTTT. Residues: CASSFFAGGRTDTQYF.

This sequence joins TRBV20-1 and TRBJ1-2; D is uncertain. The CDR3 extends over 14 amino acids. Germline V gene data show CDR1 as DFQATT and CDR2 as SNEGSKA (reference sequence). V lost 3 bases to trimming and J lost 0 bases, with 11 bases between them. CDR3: CSARETSSNYGYTF. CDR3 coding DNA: TGCAGTGCTAGGGAGACAAGTTCTAACTATGGCTACACCTTC.

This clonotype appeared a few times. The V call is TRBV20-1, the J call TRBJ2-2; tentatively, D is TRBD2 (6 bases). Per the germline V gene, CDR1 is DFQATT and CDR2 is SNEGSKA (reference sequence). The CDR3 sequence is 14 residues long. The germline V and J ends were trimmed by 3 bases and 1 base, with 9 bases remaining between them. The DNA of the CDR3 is TGCAGTGCTAGTATGGGGGGGAACACCGGGGAGCTGTTTTTT. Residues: CSASMGGNTGELFF.

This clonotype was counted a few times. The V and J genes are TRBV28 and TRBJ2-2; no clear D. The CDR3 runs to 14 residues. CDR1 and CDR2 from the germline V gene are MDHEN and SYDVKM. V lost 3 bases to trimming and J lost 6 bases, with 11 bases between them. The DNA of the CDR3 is TGTGCCAGCAGTTTCCGCTTGTGGGCCGGGGAGCTGTTTTTT. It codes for CASSFRLWAGELFF.

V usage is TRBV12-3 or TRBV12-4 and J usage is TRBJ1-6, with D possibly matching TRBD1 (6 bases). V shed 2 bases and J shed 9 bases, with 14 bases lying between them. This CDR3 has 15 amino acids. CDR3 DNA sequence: TGTGCCAGCAGTTTATCAGGGGTAATGGGTTCACCCCTCCACTTT. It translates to CASSLSGVMGSPLHF.

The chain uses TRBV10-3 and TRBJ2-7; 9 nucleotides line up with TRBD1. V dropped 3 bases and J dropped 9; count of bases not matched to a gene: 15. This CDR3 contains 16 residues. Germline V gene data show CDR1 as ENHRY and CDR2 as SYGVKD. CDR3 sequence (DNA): TGTGCCATCAGTGACTTAGGGGGACAGGGCCCCTCGGGGCAGTACTTC. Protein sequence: CAISDLGGQGPSGQYF.